This T cell receptor (beta chain) was recorded in a study of T cells after yellow fever vaccination. The study, taken as a whole, reports: Detected again after the booster were most primary-vaccination clones, at 95% to 97% CD4 and 80% to 90% CD8.

This CDR3 spans 15 amino acids. The V gene's germline CDR1 is SGHVS and CDR2 FQNEAQ. Trimming took 1 base from V and 5 from J; bases not matched to a gene: 7. This clonotype was counted a few times. What it binds is not known. TCRdb ran MiXCR on the 5' RACE reads and lists one entry per CDR3 protein. Here the sample spans hundreds of thousands of distinct CDR3 sequences, 8.7% being singletons. Material: PBMCs, obtained on the day of the first yellow fever vaccination. This sequence originates from a man in his late teens or twenties who received the YFV17D yellow fever vaccine. The rearrangement joins TRBV7-8 to TRBJ1-2; 7 bases are a match to TRBD1. The chain's CDR3 is CASSLVRTGVYGYTF. The CDR3 bases are TGTGCCAGCAGCTTAGTTCGGACAGGAGTGTATGGCTACACCTTC. Filled out from reference TRBV7-8 and TRBJ1-2, the complete variable domain reads GAGVSQSPRYKVAKRGQDVALRCDPISGHVSLFWYQQALGQGPEFLTYFQNEAQLDKSGLPSDRFFAERPEGSVSTLKIQRTQQEDSAVYLCASSLVRTGVYGYTFGSGTRLTVV.